A single sample is the source of the 25 T cell receptor beta chains below, sequenced in a study of cytomegalovirus exposure and HLA in healthy donors (dated by TCRdb to about 2017). Libraries were built with the immunoSEQ multiplex PCR assay. This is the immuneACCESS table as TCRdb keeps it, with only in-frame sequences that have V and J called. A part of the clones is gone; compared with another copy, unresolved V genes explain less than half, and the rest is unexplained. The sample table shows about 330,000 clones, and about nine tenths are seen once. The top ten hold around 0.8% of the sample. The sample taken for sequencing was PBMCs. Every receptor here comes from a woman aged 18-29 years in good health and CMV-seronegative.

The V gene is TRBV2, the J gene TRBJ2-5; D possibly corresponds to TRBD1 (5 bases). There are 13 residues in the CDR3. The V end lost 6 bases, the J end lost 4 bases, and 12 bases lay between the germline ends. Looked up from germline, CDR1 is SNHLY and CDR2 is FYNNEI. The CDR3 nucleotides read TGTGCCAGCAGGGTCCAGGGCCGAGAGACCCAGTACTTC. This sequence encodes CASRVQGRETQYF.

The chain links TRBV6-5 to TRBJ1-2; no definite D call. V was pared by 11 bases and J by 6 bases, with 16 bases between. Germline-derived CDR1 and CDR2 are MNHEY and SVGAGI. CDR3 size: 12 residues. CDR3 loop: CAAAGRSDGYTF. Written as DNA, the CDR3 is TGTGCCGCCGCGGGTAGAAGCGATGGCTACACCTTC.

This clone was seen a few times. V usage is TRBV18 and J usage is TRBJ2-7; TRBD2 might be the D (5 bases). The CDR3 has 14 residues. Germline CDR1 and CDR2: KGHSH and LQKENI. Deletions cut 0 bases from V and 2 bases from J, with 8 bases between. The CDR3 bases are TGTGCCAGCTCACCACCAAAGGGAGCCTACGAGCAGTACTTC. Translation gives CASSPPKGAYEQYF.

The gene calls are TRBV18 and TRBJ2-2; TRBD1 agrees at 10 bases. CDR3 length equals 15 residues. The V gene's germline CDR1 is KGHSH and CDR2 LQKENI. After removal of 8 bases from V and 5 bases from J, the junction contained 8 bases not matched to a gene. The CDR3 sequence: CASIPSGQGTGELFF. DNA of the CDR3: TGTGCCAGCATCCCTTCGGGACAGGGGACCGGGGAGCTGTTTTTT.

The chain is built from TRBV11-3 and TRBJ1-5, with a tentative D call TRBD1 (5 bases). CDR1 is SGHNT, CDR2 YENEEA, per germline. V shed 3 bases and J shed 3 bases, with 12 bases lying between them. The CDR3 length is 15 residues. In DNA form, the CDR3 reads TGTGCCAGCAGCTTTCTTGGCAGGGACAATCAGCCCCAGCATTTT. Encoded protein: CASSFLGRDNQPQHF.

The V and J genes are TRBV11-1 and TRBJ2-3; TRBD2 matches at 10 bases. Germline-derived CDR1 and CDR2 are SGHAT and FQDESV (reference sequence). The CDR3 is 16 residues long. V gave up 5 bases and J gave up 4 bases; unmatched junction bases: 9. The CDR3 loop is CASSASLAGKSDTQYF. The CDR3 DNA reads TGTGCCAGCAGCGCCTCACTAGCGGGAAAGTCAGATACGCAGTATTTT.

The J gene is TRBJ2-7, the V gene TRBV18; 7 bases map to TRBD1. The CDR3 spans 15 residues. Trimming removed 2 bases from V and 5 bases from J; junction bases left unmatched: 9. Germline V gene lookup returns CDR1 KGHSH and CDR2 LQKENI. This chain's CDR3 is CASSPGTDPFHEQYF. CDR3 DNA sequence: TGTGCCAGCTCACCAGGGACAGATCCCTTCCACGAGCAGTACTTC.

A word on this clone: A read error may produce the germline difference seen at one junction end. This chain links TRBV7-7 with TRBJ2-5; D is perhaps TRBD1 (6 bases). The CDR3 loop spans 15 amino acids. Germline CDR1 SSHAT, CDR2 FNYEAQ (reference sequence). The CDR3 region has the DNA TGTGCTAGCAGCTTGGGACCCGGACAGCAAGAGACCCAGTACTTC. It codes for CASSLGPGQQETQYF.

The gene calls are TRBV6-1 and TRBJ1-5; no definite D call. The CDR3 has 13 residues. Germline values: CDR1 MNHNS, CDR2 SASEGT. The ends were cut back, 2 bases at V and 0 bases at J, with 2 bases in the middle. In DNA form, the CDR3 reads TGTGCCAGCAGTGAATATAGCAATCAGCCCCAGCATTTT. Its translation: CASSEYSNQPQHF.

The genes are TRBV9 and TRBJ2-3, with 9 positions matching TRBD1. Losses at the gene ends were 3 bases for V and 10 bases for J; bases not matched to a gene: 6. The CDR3 runs to 13 residues. Germline V gives CDR1 SGDLS, CDR2 YYNGEE. The DNA for the CDR3 is TGTGCCAGCAGCGGCGGACAGGGGAGACCGCAGTATTTT. Translated, it gives CASSGGQGRPQYF.

A single count supports this clone. J is TRBJ1-5 and V is TRBV27; unclear D gene. The V end lost 5 bases, the J end lost 0 bases, and 8 bases lay between the germline ends. The CDR3 runs 14 residues. CDR1 is MNHEY, CDR2 SMNVEV, per germline (reference sequence). CDR3 loop: CASSPSYSNQPQHF. For the CDR3, the DNA is TGTGCCAGCAGTCCCAGTTATAGCAATCAGCCCCAGCATTTT.

The rearrangement joins TRBV5-1 to TRBJ1-5; D uncertain. The CDR3 is 15 residues long. Germline V gene lookup returns CDR1 SGHRS and CDR2 YFSETQ. V was pared by 4 bases and J by 1 base, with 12 bases between. In nucleotides, the CDR3 is TGCGCCAGCAGCACCTTTCCGGGGAGCAATCAGCCCCAGCATTTT. Its protein is CASSTFPGSNQPQHF. The complete variable domain, with remaining parts taken from reference TRBV5-1 and TRBJ1-5, reads KAGVTQTPRYLIKTRGQQVTLSCSPISGHRSVSWYQQTPGQGLQFLFEYFSETQRNKGNFPGRFSGRQFSNSRSEMNVSTLELGDSALYLCASSTFPGSNQPQHFGDGTRLSIL.

The CDR3 here is CASSRGSYEQYF. As DNA, the CDR3 is TGTGCCAGCAGTAGGGGCTCCTACGAGCAGTACTTC. The chain couples TRBV27 to TRBJ2-7, with D tentatively TRBD1 (5 bases). The CDR3 runs to 12 residues. The ends were cut back, 5 bases at V and 0 bases at J, with 5 bases in the middle. Germline-derived CDR1 and CDR2 are MNHEY and SMNVEV (reference sequence).

The gene calls are TRBV5-6 and TRBJ2-5, with TRBD1 matching 7 bases. CDR1 SGHDT and CDR2 YYEEEE come from the germline V gene. This CDR3 has 13 amino acids. Germline trimming cut 1 base from V and 4 bases from J; bases unmatched to any gene: 1. CDR3 sequence (DNA): TGTGCCAGCAGCTTGAGACAGGGAGAGACCCAGTACTTC. It specifies CASSLRQGETQYF.

CDR3 DNA: TGTGCCAGCAGCCCAGGCGAGGGCTACACTGAAGCTTTCTTT. This translates into CASSPGEGYTEAFF. J is TRBJ1-1 and V is TRBV6-6; D ambiguous. Germline assignment: CDR1 MNHNY and CDR2 SVGAGI (reference sequence). Trimming took off 6 bases at V and 3 bases at J, with 14 bases between the two ends. The CDR3 is 14 residues long.

This sequence joins TRBV5-1 and TRBJ2-5; 8 bases line up with TRBD2. Trimming removed 0 bases from V and 5 bases from J; junction bases left unmatched: 6. CDR1 is SGHRS and CDR2 is YFSETQ in the germline V gene. The CDR3 covers 15 residues. The CDR3 DNA sequence: TGCGCCAGCAGCTTGGGAAGCGGGAGTGCGGAGACCCAGTACTTC. This gives the protein CASSLGSGSAETQYF.

This CDR3 reads CASSLAGLANEQFF. CDR3 nucleotides: TGCGCCAGCAGCTTGGCGGGACTAGCGAATGAGCAGTTCTTC. The gene calls are TRBV5-1 and TRBJ2-1; the match to TRBD2 covers 10 bases. The CDR3 extends over 14 amino acids. The V gene's germline CDR1 is SGHRS and CDR2 YFSETQ. V was pared by 0 bases and J by 7 bases, with 1 base of the junction left unmatched.

V and J are TRBV19 and TRBJ2-3; 16 bases line up with TRBD2. V was pared by 6 bases and J by 2 bases, with 11 bases of the junction left unmatched. The CDR3 is made up of 19 amino acids. In germline, CDR1 is LNHDA, CDR2 SQIVND (reference sequence). CDR3 amino acids: CASSRAGTSGRGYTDTQYF. In DNA, the CDR3 is TGTGCCAGTAGCCGAGCCGGGACTAGCGGGAGGGGATACACAGATACGCAGTATTTT. The variable domain in full, with the rest retrieved from reference TRBV19 and TRBJ2-3, is DGGITQSPKYLFRKEGQNVTLSCEQNLNHDAMYWYRQDPGQGLRLIYYSQIVNDFQKGDIAEGYSVSREKKESFPLTVTSAQKNPTAFYLCASSRAGTSGRGYTDTQYFGPGTRLTVL.

This chain joins TRBV7-3 and TRBJ1-1, with D possibly TRBD1 on 5 matching bases. Trimming pared 2 bases from V and 5 bases from J, leaving 12 bases between. The CDR3 sequence is 14 residues long. CDR1 and CDR2 (germline): SGHTA, FQGTGA. CDR3 amino acids: CASSLLRVGTEAFF. The DNA of the CDR3 is TGTGCCAGCAGCTTACTCAGGGTAGGGACTGAAGCTTTCTTT.

The rearrangement joins TRBV5-4 to TRBJ1-4, with 8 bases matching TRBD1. V gave up 4 bases and J gave up 10 bases; unmatched junction bases: 9. The germline V gene encodes CDR1 SGHNT and CDR2 YYREEE (reference sequence). This CDR3 spans 14 amino acids. CDR3 bases: TGTGCCAGCAGCACGGACAGGGATCTGGGAAAACTGTTTTTT. This sequence encodes CASSTDRDLGKLFF.

This rearrangement joins TRBV2 to TRBJ1-1, with TRBD1 identical over 8 bases. Germline V CDR1 and CDR2: SNHLY, FYNNEI. The CDR3 extends over 15 amino acids. Unmatched junction bases numbered 8, after V lost 5 bases and J lost 3 bases. The CDR3 sequence: CASSPIRTGHTEAFF. The CDR3 nucleotides are TGTGCCAGCAGTCCCATCCGGACAGGGCACACTGAAGCTTTCTTT.

This sequence joins TRBV5-5 and TRBJ2-5; 12 positions agree with TRBD1. Germline V gene data show CDR1 as SGHKS and CDR2 as YYEKEE (reference sequence). The CDR3 spans 14 residues. V gave up 4 bases and J gave up 7 bases; unmatched junction bases: 5. The CDR3 here is CASSAGQGAGTQYF. CDR3 DNA sequence: TGTGCCAGCAGCGCGGGACAGGGGGCTGGGACCCAGTACTTC.

This clone has only a few counts. The chain carries TRBV29-1 and TRBJ1-2, with 9 positions matching TRBD1. V shed 7 bases and J 8 bases; nucleotides not matched to a gene: 14. The germline gives CDR1 SQVTM, CDR2 ANQGSEA. This CDR3 comprises 14 residues. CDR3 DNA: TGCAGCGCCCATATGGGACAGGGTTTTGGCGGCTACACCTTC. This sequence encodes CSAHMGQGFGGYTF.

The chain links TRBV29-1 to TRBJ1-1, with 7 positions matching TRBD1. The CDR3 is 12 residues long. Germline loops: CDR1 SQVTM, CDR2 ANQGSEA. The J segment lost 1 base and the V segment lost 6 bases, leaving 2 bases of the junction unmatched. The CDR3 DNA follows: TGCAGCGTAGACAGGGAGAACACTGAAGCTTTCTTT. Protein: CSVDRENTEAFF.

The chain is built from TRBV27 and TRBJ1-1; TRBD1 agrees at 11 bases. After removal of 0 bases from V and 3 bases from J, the junction contained 15 bases not matched to a gene. Per the germline V gene, CDR1 is MNHEY and CDR2 is SMNVEV (reference sequence). The CDR3 is 20 amino acids. This chain's CDR3 is CASSLSPAGQGAARDTEAFF. CDR3 DNA: TGTGCCAGCAGTTTATCCCCAGCAGGACAGGGGGCTGCGAGGGACACTGAAGCTTTCTTT.